The entry below gives a single T cell receptor (beta chain) sequence along with its context. The source of the sample is a study of blood T cell repertoires in COVID-19. Sequencing used immunoSEQ multiplex PCR; TCRdb keeps in-frame clones, though not all of them. The table shows about 230,000 clones, with 85% to 90% occurring only once. The CDR3 has 12 amino acids. V was pared by 5 bases and J by 4 bases, with 9 bases between. From germline, CDR1 is SGHVS and CDR2 FQNEAQ. This chain joins TRBV7-8 and TRBJ2-7; D uncertain. This clonotype was sampled from a man aged 25-45 years with COVID-19, enrolled during active disease. The sequenced sample consisted of peripheral blood. CDR3 protein: CASSHTRYEQYF. The CDR3 nucleotides read TGTGCCAGCAGCCACACCAGATACGAGCAGTACTTC.